What follows is one TCR beta chain and its context. The target antigen is unknown. This sample stems from a study of shared clonotypes between healthy human individuals. Overall study: CD8 memory received one plate per donor, CD8 naive two, CD4 memory three and CD4 naive three.

Researchers partitioned CD4+ cells into CD45RA+ naive and CD45RA-negative memory subsets. Findings and caveats of the study: Generally, naive subsets (rather than memory subsets) showed larger estimated richness.

Per germline, CDR1 SQVTM and CDR2 ANQGSEA. This CDR3 is 13 amino acids long. Trimming stripped 7 bases from V and 1 base from J, with 12 bases between. The method was immunoSEQ multiplex PCR; TCRdb's version includes in-frame clones alone and lacks a portion of them. Among some 1,100,000 clones listed, more than 75% were seen once. Sequenced material: memory CD4+ T cells from PBMCs. Subset in this sample: CD45RA-negative fraction. The sequence was obtained from a man aged 18 to 35 in good health. Some clones in this sample may be carry-over from other donors' samples. The V gene is TRBV29-1, the J gene TRBJ2-3; possible D gene TRBD1, 5 bases. In DNA, the CDR3 is TGCAGCGCGGAACCGACAGGCACAGATACGCAGTATTTT. Protein product: CSAEPTGTDTQYF.